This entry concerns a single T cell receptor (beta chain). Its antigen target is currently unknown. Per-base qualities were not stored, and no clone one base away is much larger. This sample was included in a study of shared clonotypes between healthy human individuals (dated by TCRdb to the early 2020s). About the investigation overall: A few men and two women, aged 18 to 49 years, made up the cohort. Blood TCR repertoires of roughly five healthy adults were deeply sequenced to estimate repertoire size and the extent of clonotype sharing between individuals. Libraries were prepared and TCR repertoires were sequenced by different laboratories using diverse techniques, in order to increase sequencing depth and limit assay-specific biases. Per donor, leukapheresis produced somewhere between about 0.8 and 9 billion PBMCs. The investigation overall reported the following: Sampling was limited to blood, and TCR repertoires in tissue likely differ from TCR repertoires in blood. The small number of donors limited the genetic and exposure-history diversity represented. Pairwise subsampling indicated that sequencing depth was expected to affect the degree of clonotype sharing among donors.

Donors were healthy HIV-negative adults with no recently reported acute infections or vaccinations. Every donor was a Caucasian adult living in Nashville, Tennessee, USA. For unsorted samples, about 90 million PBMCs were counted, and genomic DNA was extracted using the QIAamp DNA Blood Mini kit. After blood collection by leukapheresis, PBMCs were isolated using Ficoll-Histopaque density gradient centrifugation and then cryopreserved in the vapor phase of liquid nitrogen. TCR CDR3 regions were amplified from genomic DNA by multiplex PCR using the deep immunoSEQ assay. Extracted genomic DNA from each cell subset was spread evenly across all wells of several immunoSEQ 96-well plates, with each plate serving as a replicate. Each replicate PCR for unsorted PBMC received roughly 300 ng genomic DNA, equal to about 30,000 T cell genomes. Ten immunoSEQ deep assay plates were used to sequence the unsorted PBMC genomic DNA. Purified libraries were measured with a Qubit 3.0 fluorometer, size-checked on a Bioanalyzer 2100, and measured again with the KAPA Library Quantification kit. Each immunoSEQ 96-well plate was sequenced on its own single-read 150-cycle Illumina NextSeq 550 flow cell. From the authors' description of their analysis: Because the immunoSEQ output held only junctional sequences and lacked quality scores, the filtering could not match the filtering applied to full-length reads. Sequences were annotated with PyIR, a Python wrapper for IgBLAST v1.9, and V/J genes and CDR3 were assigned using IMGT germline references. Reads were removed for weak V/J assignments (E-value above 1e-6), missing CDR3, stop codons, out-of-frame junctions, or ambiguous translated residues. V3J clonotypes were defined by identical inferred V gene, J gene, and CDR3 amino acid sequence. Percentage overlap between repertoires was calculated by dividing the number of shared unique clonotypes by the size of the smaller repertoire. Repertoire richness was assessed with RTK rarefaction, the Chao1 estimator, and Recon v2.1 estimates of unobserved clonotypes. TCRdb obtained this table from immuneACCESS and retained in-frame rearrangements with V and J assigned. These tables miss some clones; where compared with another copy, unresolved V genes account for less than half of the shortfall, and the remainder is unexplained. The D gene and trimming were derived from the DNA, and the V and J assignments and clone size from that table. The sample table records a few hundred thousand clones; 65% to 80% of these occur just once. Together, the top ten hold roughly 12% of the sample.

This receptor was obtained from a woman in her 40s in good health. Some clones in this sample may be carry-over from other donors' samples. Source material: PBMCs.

CDR3 protein: CASSWGREVPNEQFF. The sequence in DNA is TGTGCCAGCAGCTGGGGGCGGGAGGTTCCCAATGAGCAGTTCTTC. The sequence joins TRBV6-5 to TRBJ2-1; 8 bases in the middle match TRBD2. The CDR3 runs 15 residues from the cysteine to the phenylalanine. Just the 45-base CDR3 DNA is kept, in frame starting at base 1. The germline V end is reduced by 6 bases and the J end by 6 bases; junction bases left unmatched: 10. CDR1 and CDR2 (MNHEY, SVGAGI) derive from the germline V gene.